This T cell receptor beta chain was observed in a study of T cell responses to AZD1222 COVID-19 vaccine. TCRdb keeps only in-frame clones here, not all; method: immunoSEQ multiplex PCR. Here the sample spans roughly 130,000 clones, approximately 85% being singletons. V was cut by 2 bases and J by 4 bases, with 11 bases left in between. Germline V gene sequence: CDR1 MNHEY, CDR2 SMNVEV (reference sequence). The CDR3 extends over 14 amino acids. Of note for this clone: Its specificity is not known.

Findings of the study overall: Spike was spanned by vaccine-associated CD4 TCRs, with dominance at 160-218 and 743-854. The peak T cell response came first, and repertoires were sampled only after it.

The receptor was isolated from an adult in good health. The chain is built from TRBV27 and TRBJ1-2, with D possibly matching TRBD1 (6 bases). The material sequenced was peripheral blood, taken on day 0 of MenACWY control vaccination. The CDR3 loop reads CASSLGGRGYGYTF. In nucleotides, the CDR3 is TGTGCCAGCAGTTTAGGGGGGCGAGGCTATGGCTACACCTTC.